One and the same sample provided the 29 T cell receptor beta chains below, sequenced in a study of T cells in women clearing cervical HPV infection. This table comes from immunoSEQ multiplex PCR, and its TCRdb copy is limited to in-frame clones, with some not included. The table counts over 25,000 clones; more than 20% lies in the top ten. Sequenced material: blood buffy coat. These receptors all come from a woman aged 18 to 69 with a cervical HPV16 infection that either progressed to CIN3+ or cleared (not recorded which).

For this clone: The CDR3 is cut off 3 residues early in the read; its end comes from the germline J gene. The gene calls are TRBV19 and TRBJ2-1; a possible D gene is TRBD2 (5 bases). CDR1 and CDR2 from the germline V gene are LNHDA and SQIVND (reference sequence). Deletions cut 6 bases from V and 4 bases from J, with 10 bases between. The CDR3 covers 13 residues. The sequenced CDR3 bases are TGTGCCAGTAGGTCTAGCACATACAATGAG. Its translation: CASRSSTYNE. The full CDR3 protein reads CASRSSTYNEQFF.

The CDR3 sequence is CASSELVMSSSYEQYF. Partial CDR3 DNA: TGTGCCAGCAGTGAATTGGTGATGAGTAGCTCCTACGAG. J is TRBJ2-7 and V is TRBV6-1; D not resolved. With the read ending 3 residues before the CDR3 end, the germline J gene is used to fill in that end. Trimming shortened V by 2 bases and J by 0 bases, and 14 bases separated the two germline ends. This CDR3 has 16 residues. The germline V gene has CDR1 MNHNS and CDR2 SASEGT.

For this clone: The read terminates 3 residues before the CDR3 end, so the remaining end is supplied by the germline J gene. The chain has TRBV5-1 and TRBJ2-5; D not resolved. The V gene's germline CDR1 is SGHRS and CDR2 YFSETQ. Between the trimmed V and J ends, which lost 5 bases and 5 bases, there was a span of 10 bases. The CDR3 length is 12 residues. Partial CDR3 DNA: TGCGCCAGCAGGGAGAACGGGGAGACC. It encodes CASRENGET. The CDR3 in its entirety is CASRENGETQYF.

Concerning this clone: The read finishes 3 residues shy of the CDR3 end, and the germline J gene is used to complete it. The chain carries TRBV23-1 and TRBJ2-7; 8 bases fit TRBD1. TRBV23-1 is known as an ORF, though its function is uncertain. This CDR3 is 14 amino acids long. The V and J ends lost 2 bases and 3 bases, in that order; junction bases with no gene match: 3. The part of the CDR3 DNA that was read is TGCGCCAGCAGTCAAGCACAGGGGGGCTACGAG. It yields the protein CASSQAQGGYE. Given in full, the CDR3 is CASSQAQGGYEQYF.

The CDR3 spells CASSGGIQTQYF. The sequenced part of the CDR3 DNA is TGTGCCAGCAGTGGTGGTATACAGACG. The V and J genes are TRBV2 and TRBJ2-3; no definite D call. The read stops 3 residues short of the end of the CDR3; the missing end is completed from the germline J gene. The CDR3 consists of 12 residues. Germline CDR1 SNHLY, CDR2 FYNNEI.

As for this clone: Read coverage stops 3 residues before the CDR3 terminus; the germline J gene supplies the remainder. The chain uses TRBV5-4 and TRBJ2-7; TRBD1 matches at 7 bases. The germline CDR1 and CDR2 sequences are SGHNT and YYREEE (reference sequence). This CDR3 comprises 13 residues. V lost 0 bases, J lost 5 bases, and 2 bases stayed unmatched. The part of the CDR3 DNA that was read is TGTGCCAGCAGCTTGGCAGGGGGAAACGAG. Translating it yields CASSLAGGNE. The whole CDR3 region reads CASSLAGGNEQYF.

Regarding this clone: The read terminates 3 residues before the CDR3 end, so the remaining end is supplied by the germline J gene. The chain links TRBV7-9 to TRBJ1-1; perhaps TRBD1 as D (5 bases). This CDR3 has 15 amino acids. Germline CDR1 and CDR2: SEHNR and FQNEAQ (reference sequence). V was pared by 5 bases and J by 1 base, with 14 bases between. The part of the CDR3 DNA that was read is TGTGCCAGCAGCCCCTTTCGTGGGGCGAACACTGAA. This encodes CASSPFRGANTE. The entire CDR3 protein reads CASSPFRGANTEAFF.

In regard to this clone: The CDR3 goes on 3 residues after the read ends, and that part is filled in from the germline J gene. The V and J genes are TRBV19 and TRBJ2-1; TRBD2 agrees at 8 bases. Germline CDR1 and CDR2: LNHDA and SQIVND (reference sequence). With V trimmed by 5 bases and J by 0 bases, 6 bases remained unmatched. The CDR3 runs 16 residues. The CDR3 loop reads CASSPTSGYSYNEQFF. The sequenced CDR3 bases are TGTGCCAGTAGTCCTACTAGCGGCTACTCCTACAATGAG.

The CDR3 DNA, read in part, is TGTGCCAGTAGTCCACGGGGATACGCC. Translation gives CASSPRGYA. The entire CDR3 is CASSPRGYAYTF. This sequence joins TRBV19 and TRBJ1-2; D is ambiguous. The DNA ends 3 residues before the CDR3 does, and the rest of the CDR3 is filled in from the germline J gene. The germline CDR1 and CDR2 sequences are LNHDA and SQIVND (reference sequence). The CDR3 is 12 residues long.

CDR3 DNA (partial): TGTGCCAGCAGTCTCGGGGAGACC. Amino acid sequence: CASSLGET. The entire CDR3 is CASSLGETQYF. The rearrangement links TRBV6-2 or TRBV6-3 to TRBJ2-5; the D is unclear. The read ends 3 residues before the CDR3 terminus; that terminus is restored from the germline J gene. Trimming removed 5 bases at V and 5 bases at J, with 6 bases between. CDR1 and CDR2 from the germline V gene are MNHEY and SVGEGT. The CDR3 is 11 residues long.

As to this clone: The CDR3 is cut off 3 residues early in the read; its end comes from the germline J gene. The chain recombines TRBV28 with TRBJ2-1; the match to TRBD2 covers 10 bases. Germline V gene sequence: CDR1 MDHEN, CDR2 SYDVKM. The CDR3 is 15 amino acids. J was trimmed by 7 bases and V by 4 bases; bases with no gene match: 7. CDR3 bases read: TGTGCCAGCAGTTGGACTAGCGGAGGACGGAATGAG. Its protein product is CASSWTSGGRNE. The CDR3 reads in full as CASSWTSGGRNEQFF.

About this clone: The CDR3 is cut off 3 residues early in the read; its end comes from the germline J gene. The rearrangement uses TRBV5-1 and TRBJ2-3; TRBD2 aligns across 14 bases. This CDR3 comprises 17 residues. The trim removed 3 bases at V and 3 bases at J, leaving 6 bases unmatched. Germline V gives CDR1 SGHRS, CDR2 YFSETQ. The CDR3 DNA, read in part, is TGCGCCAGCAGCTCCGGGACTAGCGGGAGTGGGACAGATACG. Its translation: CASSSGTSGSGTDT. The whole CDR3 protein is CASSSGTSGSGTDTQYF.

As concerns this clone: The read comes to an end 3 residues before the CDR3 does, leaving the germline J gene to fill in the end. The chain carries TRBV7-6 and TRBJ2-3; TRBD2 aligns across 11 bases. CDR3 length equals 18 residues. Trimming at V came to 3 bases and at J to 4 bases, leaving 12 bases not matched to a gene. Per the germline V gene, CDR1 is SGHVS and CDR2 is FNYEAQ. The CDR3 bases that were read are TGTGCCAGCAGCTTTCAATTAGCGGGAGGGCCTGGGGCAGATACG. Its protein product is CASSFQLAGGPGADT. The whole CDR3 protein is CASSFQLAGGPGADTQYF. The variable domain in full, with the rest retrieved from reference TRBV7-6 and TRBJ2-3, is GAGVSQSPRYKVTKRGQDVALRCDPISGHVSLYWYRQALGQGPEFLTYFNYEAQQDKSGLPNDRFSAERPEGSISTLTIQRTEQRDSAMYRCASSFQLAGGPGADTQYFGPGTRLTVL.

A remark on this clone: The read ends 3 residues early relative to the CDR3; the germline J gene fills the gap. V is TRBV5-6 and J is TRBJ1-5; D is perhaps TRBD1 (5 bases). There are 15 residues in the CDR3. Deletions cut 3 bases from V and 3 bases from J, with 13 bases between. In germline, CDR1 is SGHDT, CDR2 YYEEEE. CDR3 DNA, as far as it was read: TGTGCCAGCAGCTCCACCGGGACTTCCAATCAGCCC. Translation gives CASSSTGTSNQP. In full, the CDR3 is CASSSTGTSNQPQHF.

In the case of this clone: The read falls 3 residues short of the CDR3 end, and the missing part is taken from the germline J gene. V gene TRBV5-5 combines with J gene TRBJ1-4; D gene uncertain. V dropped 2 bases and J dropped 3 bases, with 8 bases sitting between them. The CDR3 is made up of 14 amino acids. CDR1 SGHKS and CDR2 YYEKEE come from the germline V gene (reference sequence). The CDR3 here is CASSFTDSNEKLFF. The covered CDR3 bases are TGTGCCAGCAGCTTTACGGACTCTAATGAAAAA.

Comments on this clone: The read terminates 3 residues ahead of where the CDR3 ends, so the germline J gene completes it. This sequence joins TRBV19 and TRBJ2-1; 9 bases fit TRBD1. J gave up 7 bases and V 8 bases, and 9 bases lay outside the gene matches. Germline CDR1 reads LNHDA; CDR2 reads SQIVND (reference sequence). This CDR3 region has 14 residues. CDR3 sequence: CASGYRGPGNEQFF. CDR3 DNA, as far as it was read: TGTGCCAGTGGGTACAGGGGGCCGGGTAATGAG.

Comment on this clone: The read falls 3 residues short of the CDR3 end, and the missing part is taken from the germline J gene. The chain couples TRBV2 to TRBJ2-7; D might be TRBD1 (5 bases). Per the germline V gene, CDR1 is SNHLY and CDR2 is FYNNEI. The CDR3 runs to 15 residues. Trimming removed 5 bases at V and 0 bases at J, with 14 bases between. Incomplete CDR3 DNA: TGTGCCAGCAGTCCACAGGATCAACGCTCCTACGAG. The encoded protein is CASSPQDQRSYE. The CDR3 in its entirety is CASSPQDQRSYEQYF.

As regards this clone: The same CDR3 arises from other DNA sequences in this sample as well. CDR3 DNA, as far as it was read: TGTGCCAGTAGTATAGCGAGAGGGGCCTCTGGAAACACC. This encodes CASSIARGASGNT. The entire CDR3 protein reads CASSIARGASGNTIYF. This chain links TRBV19 with TRBJ1-3; D possibly corresponds to TRBD1 (5 bases). Read coverage stops 3 residues before the CDR3 terminus; the germline J gene supplies the remainder. Germline V gives CDR1 LNHDA, CDR2 SQIVND (reference sequence). Trimming pared 1 base from V and 0 bases from J, leaving 10 bases between. The CDR3 length is 16 residues.

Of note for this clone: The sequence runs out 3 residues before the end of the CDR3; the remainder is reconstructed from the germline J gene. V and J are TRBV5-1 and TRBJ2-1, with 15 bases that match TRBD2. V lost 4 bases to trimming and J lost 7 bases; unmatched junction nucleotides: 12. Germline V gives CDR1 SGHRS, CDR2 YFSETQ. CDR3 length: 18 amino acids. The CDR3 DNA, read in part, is TGCGCCAGCAGCGTCGGACTAGCGGGAGGGCCCCTCAAGAATGAG. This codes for CASSVGLAGGPLKNE. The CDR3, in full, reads CASSVGLAGGPLKNEQFF.

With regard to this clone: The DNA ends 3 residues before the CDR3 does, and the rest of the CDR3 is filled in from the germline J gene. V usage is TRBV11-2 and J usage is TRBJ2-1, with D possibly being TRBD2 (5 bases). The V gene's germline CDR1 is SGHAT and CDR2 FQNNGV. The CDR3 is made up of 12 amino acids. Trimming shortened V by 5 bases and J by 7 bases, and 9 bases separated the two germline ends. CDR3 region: CASSKTGNEQFF. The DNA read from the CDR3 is TGTGCCAGCAGCAAGACGGGGAATGAG.

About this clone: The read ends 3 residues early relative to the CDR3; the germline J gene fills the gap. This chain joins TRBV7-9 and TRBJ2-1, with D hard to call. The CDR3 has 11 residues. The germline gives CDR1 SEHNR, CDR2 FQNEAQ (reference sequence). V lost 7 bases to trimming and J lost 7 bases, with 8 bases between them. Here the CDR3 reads CASKRRNEQFF. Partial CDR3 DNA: TGTGCCAGCAAGAGGCGGAATGAG.

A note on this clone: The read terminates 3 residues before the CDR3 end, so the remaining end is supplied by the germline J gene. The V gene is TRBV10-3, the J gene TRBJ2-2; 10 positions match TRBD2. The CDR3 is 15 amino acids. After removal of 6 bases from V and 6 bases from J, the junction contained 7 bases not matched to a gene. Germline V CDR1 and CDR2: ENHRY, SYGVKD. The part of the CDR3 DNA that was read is TGTGCCATCAGCCCCGGGACTAGCGAATCCGGGGAG. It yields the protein CAISPGTSESGE. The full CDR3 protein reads CAISPGTSESGELFF.

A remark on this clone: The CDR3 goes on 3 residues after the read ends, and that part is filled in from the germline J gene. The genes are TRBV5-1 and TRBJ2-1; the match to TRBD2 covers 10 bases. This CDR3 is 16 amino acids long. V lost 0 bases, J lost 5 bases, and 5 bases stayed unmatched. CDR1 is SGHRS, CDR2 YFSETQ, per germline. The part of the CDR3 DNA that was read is TGCGCCAGCAGCTTGGTGGTAGCGGGAGGCCACAATGAG. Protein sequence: CASSLVVAGGHNE. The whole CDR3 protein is CASSLVVAGGHNEQFF.

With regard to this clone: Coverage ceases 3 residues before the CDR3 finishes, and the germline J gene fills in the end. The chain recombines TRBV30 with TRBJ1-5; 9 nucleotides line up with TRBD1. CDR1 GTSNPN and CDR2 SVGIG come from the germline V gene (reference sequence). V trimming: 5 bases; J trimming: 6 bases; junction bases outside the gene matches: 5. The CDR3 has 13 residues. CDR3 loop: CAWDRGVTQPQHF. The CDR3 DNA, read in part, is TGTGCCTGGGACAGGGGGGTGACTCAGCCC.

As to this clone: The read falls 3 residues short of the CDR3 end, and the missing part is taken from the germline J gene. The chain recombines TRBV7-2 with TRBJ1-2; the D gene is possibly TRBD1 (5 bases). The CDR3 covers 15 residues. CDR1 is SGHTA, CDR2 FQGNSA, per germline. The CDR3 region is CASSLQRRGGNDYTF. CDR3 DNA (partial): TGTGCCAGCAGCCTGCAGCGTAGGGGCGGTAACGAC.

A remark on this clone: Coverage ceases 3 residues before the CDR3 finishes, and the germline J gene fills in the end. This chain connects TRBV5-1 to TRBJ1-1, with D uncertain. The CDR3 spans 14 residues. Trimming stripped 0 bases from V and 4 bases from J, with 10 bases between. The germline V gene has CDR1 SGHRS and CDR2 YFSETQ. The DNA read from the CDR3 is TGCGCCAGCAGCTTGGAAGGGCCCAGCACTGAA. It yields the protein CASSLEGPSTE. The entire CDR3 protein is CASSLEGPSTEAFF.

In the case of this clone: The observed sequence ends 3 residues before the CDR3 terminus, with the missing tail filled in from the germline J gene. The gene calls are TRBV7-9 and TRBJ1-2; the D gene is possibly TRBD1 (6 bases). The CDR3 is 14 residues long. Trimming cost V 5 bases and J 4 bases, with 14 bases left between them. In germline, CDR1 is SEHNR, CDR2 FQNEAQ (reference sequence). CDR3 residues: CASSNRTARYGYTF. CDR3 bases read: TGTGCCAGCAGCAACCGGACAGCTCGCTATGGC.

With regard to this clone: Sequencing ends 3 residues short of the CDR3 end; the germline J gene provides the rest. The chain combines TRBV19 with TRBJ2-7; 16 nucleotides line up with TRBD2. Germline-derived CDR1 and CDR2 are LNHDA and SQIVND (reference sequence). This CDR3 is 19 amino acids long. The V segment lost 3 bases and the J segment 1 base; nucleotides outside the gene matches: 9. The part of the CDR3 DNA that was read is TGTGCCAGTAGTATTTACGGGACTAGCGGGAGGGCCCGGTCCTACGAG. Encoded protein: CASSIYGTSGRARSYE. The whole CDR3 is CASSIYGTSGRARSYEQYF.

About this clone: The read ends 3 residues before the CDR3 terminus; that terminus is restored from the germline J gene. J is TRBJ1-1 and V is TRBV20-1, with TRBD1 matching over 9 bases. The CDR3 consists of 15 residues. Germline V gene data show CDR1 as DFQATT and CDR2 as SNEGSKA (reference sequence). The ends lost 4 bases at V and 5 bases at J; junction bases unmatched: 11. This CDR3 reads CSATETGTGTTEAFF. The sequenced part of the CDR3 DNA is TGCAGTGCTACCGAAACCGGGACAGGGACGACTGAA.